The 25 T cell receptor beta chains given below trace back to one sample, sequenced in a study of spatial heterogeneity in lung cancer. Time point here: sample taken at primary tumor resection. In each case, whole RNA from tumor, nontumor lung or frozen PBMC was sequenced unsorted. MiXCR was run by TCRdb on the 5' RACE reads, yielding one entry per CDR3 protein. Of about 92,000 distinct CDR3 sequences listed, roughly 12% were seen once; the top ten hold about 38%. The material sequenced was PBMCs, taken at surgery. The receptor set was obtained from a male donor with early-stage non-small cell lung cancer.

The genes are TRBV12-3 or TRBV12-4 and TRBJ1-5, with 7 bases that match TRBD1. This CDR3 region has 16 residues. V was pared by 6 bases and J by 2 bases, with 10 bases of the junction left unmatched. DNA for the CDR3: TGTGCCAGCAGCCTAGGGGACAGCGGGGGCAATCAGCCCCAGCATTTT. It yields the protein CASSLGDSGGNQPQHF.

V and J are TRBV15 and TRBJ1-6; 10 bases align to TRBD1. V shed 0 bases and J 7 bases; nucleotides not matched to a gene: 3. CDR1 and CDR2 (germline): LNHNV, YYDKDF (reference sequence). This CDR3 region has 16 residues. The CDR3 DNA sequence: TGTGCCACCAGCAGAGATTTGGACAGGGGGAATTCACCCCTCCACTTT. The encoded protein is CATSRDLDRGNSPLHF.

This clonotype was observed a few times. For the CDR3, the DNA is TGCAGTGCTAGAAGGAGCGGAATGATGAACACCGGGGAGCTGTTTTTT. Amino acid sequence: CSARRSGMMNTGELFF. The chain carries TRBV20-1 and TRBJ2-2; a weak D match, TRBD2 (5 bases). Trimming removed 2 bases at V and 1 base at J, with 14 bases between. The germline V gene encodes CDR1 DFQATT and CDR2 SNEGSKA (reference sequence). There are 16 residues in the CDR3.

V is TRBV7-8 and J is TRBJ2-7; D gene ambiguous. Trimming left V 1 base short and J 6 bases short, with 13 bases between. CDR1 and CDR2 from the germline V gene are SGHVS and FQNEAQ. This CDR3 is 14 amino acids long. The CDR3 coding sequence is TGTGCCAGCAGCTTAGTGGTGGTTAGTAGCGAGCAGTACTTC. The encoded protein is CASSLVVVSSEQYF.

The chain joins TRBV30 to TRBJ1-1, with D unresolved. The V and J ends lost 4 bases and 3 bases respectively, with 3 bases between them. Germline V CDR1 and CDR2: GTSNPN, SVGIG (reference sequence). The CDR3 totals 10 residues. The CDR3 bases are TGTGCCTGGACGGACACTGAAGCTTTCTTT. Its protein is CAWTDTEAFF.

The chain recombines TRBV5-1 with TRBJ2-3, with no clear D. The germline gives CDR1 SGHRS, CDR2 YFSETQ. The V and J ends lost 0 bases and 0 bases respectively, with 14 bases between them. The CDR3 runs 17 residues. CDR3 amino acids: CASSLEAYKTSTDTQYF. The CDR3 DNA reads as TGCGCCAGCAGCTTGGAAGCGTACAAGACTAGCACAGATACGCAGTATTTT.

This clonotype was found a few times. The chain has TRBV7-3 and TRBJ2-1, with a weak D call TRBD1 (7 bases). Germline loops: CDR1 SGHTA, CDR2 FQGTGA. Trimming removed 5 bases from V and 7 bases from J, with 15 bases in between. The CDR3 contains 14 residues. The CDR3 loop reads CASSPAGQWNEQFF. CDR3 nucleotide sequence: TGTGCCAGCAGCCCCGCGGGACAGTGGAATGAGCAGTTCTTC.

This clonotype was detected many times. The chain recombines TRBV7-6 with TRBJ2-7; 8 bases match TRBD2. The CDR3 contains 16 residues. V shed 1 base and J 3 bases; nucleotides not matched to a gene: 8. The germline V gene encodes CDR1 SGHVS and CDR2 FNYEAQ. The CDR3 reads CASSLEASGSSYEQYF. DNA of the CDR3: TGTGCCAGCAGCTTAGAGGCTAGCGGGTCGAGCTACGAGCAGTACTTC.

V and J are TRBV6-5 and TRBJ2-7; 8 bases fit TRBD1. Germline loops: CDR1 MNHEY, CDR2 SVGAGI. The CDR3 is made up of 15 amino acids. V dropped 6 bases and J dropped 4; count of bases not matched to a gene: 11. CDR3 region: CASSYDRGKGYEQYF. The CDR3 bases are TGTGCCAGCAGCTACGACAGGGGCAAGGGTTACGAGCAGTACTTC.

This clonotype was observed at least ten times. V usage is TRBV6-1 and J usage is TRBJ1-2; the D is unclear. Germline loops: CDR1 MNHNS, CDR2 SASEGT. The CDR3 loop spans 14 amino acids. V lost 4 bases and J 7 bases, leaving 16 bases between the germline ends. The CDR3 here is CASSGRTDNSGYTF. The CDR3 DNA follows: TGTGCCAGCAGTGGACGGACCGATAATTCTGGCTACACCTTC.

CDR3 protein: CASSQEDRGWDYGYTF. As DNA, the CDR3 is TGTGCCAGCAGCCAAGAGGACAGGGGATGGGACTATGGCTACACCTTC. This sequence joins TRBV3-1 and TRBJ1-2, with 9 bases identical to TRBD1. The germline V gene encodes CDR1 LGHDT and CDR2 YNNKEL (reference sequence). The CDR3 extends over 16 amino acids. J gave up 3 bases and V 0 bases, and 5 bases lay outside the gene matches. Variable domain in full (rest from reference TRBV3-1 and TRBJ1-2): DTAVSQTPKYLVTQMGNDKSIKCEQNLGHDTMYWYKQDSKKFLKIMFSYNNKELIINETVPNRFSPKSPDKAHLNLHINSLELGDSAVYFCASSQEDRGWDYGYTFGSGTRLTVV.

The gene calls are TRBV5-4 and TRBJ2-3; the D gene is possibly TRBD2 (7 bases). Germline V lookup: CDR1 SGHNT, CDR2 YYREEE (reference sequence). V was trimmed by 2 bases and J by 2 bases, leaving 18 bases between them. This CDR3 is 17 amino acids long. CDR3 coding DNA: TGTGCCAGCAGCTTTTTCCGGGGGGCAGCCCTCACAGATACGCAGTATTTT. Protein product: CASSFFRGAALTDTQYF.

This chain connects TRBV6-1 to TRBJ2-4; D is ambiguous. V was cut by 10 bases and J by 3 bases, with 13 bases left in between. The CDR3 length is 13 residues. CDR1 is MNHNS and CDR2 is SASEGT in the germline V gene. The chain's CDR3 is CATTDRGKNIQYF. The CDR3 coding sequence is TGTGCCACCACCGATCGAGGCAAAAACATTCAGTACTTC.

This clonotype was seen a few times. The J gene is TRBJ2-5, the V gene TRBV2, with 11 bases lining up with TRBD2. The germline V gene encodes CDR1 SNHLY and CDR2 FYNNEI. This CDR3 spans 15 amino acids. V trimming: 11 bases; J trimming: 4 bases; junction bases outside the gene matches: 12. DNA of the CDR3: TGTGCCTCAAAGCTACTAGCGGGAGTCCCAGAGACCCAGTACTTC. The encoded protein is CASKLLAGVPETQYF.

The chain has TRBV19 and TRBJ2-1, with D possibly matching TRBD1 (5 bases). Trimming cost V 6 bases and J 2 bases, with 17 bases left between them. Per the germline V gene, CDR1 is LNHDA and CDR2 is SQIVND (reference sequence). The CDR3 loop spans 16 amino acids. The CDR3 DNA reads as TGTGCCAGTAGCACCCAGGGAATTCAACCCTACAATGAGCAGTTCTTC. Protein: CASSTQGIQPYNEQFF.

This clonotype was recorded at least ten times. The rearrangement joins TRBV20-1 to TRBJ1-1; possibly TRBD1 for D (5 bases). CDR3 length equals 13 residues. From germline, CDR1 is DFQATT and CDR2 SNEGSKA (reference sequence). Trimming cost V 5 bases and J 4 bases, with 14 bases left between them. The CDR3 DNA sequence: TGCAGTGCTGTCGCGGCAGGGTTCACTGAAGCTTTCTTT. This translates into CSAVAAGFTEAFF.

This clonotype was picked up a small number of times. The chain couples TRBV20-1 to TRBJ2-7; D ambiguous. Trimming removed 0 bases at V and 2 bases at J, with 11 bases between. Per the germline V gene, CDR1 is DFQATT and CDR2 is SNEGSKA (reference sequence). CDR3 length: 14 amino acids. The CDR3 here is CSARDGTLTYEQYF. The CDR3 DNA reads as TGCAGTGCTAGAGATGGCACCCTAACCTACGAGCAGTACTTC.

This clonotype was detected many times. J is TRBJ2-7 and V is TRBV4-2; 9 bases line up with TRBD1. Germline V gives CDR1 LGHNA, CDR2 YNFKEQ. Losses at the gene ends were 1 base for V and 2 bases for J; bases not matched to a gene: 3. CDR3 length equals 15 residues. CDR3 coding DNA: TGTGCCAGCAGCCAAGGGGGACAGGGTACCTACGAGCAGTACTTC. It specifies CASSQGGQGTYEQYF.

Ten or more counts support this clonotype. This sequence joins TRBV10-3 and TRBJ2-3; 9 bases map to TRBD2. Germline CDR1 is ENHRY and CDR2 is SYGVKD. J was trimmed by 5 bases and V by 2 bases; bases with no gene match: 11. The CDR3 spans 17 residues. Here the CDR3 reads CAISERPGGRARDTQYF. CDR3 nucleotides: TGTGCCATCAGTGAGCGCCCCGGCGGGAGGGCCAGAGATACGCAGTATTTT.

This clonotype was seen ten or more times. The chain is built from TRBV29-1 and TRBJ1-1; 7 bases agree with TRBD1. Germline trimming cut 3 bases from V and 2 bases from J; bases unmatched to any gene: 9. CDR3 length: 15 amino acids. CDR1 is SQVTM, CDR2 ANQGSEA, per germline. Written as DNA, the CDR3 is TGCAGCGTTGATGACACAGGGGCAACCAACACTGAAGCTTTCTTT. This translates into CSVDDTGATNTEAFF.

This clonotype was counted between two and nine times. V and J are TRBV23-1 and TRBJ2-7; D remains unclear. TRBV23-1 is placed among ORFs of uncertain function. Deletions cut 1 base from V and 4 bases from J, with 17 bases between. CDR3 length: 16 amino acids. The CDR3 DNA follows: TGCGCCAGCAGTCAATTTGTTCACAGACGGGTATACGAGCAGTACTTC. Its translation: CASSQFVHRRVYEQYF.

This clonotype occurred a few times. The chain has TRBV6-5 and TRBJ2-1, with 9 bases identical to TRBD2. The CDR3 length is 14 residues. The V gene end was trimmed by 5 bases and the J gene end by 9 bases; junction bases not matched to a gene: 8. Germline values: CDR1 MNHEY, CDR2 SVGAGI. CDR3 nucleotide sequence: TGTGCCAGCAGTGGGGCGGGAGGGCTCGGTGAGCAGTTCTTC. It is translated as CASSGAGGLGEQFF.

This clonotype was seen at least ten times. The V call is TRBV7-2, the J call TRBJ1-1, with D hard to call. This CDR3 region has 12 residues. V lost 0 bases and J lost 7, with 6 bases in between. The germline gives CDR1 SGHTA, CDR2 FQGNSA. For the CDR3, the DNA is TGTGCCAGCAGCTTAGCCGTGGGTGAAGCTTTCTTT. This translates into CASSLAVGEAFF.

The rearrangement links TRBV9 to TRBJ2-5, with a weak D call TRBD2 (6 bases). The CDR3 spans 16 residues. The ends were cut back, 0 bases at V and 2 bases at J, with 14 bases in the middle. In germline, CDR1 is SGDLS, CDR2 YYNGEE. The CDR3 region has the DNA TGTGCCAGCAGCGTAGCTGTTAGCGGCGTACAAGAGACCCAGTACTTC. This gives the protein CASSVAVSGVQETQYF.

CDR3 protein: CASSYPIMRGNSPLHF. CDR3 nucleotide sequence: TGTGCCAGCAGTTACCCGATTATGCGGGGTAATTCACCCCTCCACTTT. V is TRBV6-2 or TRBV6-3 and J is TRBJ1-6, with D uncertain. Looked up from germline, CDR1 is MNHEY and CDR2 is SVGEGT. Trimming shortened V by 2 bases and J by 6 bases, and 14 bases separated the two germline ends. The CDR3 is 16 residues long.